This record concerns one T cell receptor (beta chain) sequence. The time point here: new active TB diagnosis, blood taken before or within 7 days of starting treatment. Unsorted cryopreserved PBMC were sequenced, averaging around 99,000 T cells per clinical donor. The CDR3 loop spans 15 amino acids. Germline CDR1 GTSNPN, CDR2 SVGIG (reference sequence). V dropped 1 base and J dropped 4 bases, with 14 bases sitting between them. The sample originates from a study of T cells in tuberculosis. At the level of the study: This South African cohort compared adolescents with or without latent tuberculosis against adults with active tuberculosis.

Only in-frame clones appear in the TCRdb table, and some are missing; sequencing was by immunoSEQ multiplex PCR. The sample lists around 49,000 clones, 90% to 95% occurring once. The clonotype originates from an adult with tuberculosis. The V call is TRBV30, the J call TRBJ1-3; possible D gene TRBD1, 5 bases. The sequencing used PBMCs, collected at tuberculosis diagnosis. The CDR3 sequence is CAWSASRNRGNTIYF. The CDR3 nucleotides are TGTGCCTGGAGTGCTTCCCGCAACAGGGGAAACACCATATATTTT.